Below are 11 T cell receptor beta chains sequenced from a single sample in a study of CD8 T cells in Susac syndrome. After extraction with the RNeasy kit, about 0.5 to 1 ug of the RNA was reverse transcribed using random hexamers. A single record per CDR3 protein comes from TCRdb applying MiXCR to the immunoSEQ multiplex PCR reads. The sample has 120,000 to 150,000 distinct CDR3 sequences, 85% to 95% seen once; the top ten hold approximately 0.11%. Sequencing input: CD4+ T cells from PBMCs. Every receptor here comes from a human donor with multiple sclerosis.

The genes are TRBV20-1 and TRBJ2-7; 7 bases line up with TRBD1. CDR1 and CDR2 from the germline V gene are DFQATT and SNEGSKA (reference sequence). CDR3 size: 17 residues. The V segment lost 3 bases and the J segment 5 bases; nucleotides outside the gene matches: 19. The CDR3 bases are TGCAGTGCTAGCGCGCCGGGACAGTTTAATTTCTACGACGAGCAGTACTTC. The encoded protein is CSASAPGQFNFYDEQYF.

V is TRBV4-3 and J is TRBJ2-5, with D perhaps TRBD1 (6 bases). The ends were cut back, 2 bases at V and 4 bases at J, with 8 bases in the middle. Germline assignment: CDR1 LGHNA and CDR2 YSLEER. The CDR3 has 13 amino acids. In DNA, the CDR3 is TGCGCCAGCAGCCAAAGCAGGGGAGAGACCCAGTACTTC. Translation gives CASSQSRGETQYF.

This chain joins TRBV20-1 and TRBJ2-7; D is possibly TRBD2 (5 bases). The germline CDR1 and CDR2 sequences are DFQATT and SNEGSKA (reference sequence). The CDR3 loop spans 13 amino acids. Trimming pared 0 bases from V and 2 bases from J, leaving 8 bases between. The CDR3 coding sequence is TGCAGTGCTAGAGATAGCGTCACCTACGAGCAGTACTTC. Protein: CSARDSVTYEQYF.

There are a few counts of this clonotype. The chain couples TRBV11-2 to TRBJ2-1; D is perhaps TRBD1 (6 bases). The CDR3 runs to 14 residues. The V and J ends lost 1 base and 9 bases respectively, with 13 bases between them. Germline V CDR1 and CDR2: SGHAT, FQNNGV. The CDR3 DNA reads TGTGCCAGCAGCTTAGGTCGACAGGCCGGTGAGCAGTTCTTC. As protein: CASSLGRQAGEQFF.

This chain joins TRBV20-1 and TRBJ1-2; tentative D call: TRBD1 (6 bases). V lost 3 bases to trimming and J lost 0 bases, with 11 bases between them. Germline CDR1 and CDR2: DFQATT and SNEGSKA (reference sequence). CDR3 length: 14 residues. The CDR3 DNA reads TGCAGTGCTAGTGGGGACACCTCTAACTATGGCTACACCTTC. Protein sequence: CSASGDTSNYGYTF.

CDR3 bases: TGCGCCAGCAGCTTCTCGGTCGGAGGCGCCTACTCCTACGAGCAGTACTTC. This encodes CASSFSVGGAYSYEQYF. The V and J genes are TRBV5-1 and TRBJ2-7; perhaps TRBD2 as D (5 bases). V lost 2 bases, J lost 0 bases, and 18 bases lay in between. The CDR3 totals 17 residues. CDR1 and CDR2 (germline): SGHRS, YFSETQ.

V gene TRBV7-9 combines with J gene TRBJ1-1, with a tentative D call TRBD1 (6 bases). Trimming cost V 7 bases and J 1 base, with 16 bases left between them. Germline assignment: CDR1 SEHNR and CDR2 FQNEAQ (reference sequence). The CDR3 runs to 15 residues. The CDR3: CASNPLDRQNTEAFF. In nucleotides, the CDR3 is TGTGCCAGCAACCCGTTGGACAGACAGAACACTGAAGCTTTCTTT.

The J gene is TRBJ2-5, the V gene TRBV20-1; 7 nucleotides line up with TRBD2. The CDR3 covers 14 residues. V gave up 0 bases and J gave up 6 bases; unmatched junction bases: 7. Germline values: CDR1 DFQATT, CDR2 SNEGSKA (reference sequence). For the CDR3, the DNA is TGCAGTGCTAGAGATGGGACTACTATGAAGACCCAGTACTTC. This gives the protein CSARDGTTMKTQYF.

CDR3 in DNA: TGCAGCGTTGAAGATCGAGCGGCCGGCTATGGCTACACCTTC. This sequence encodes CSVEDRAAGYGYTF. The gene calls are TRBV29-1 and TRBJ1-2, with D unresolved. Germline V gene data show CDR1 as SQVTM and CDR2 as ANQGSEA. CDR3 length equals 14 residues. The V and J ends lost 0 bases and 4 bases respectively, with 12 bases between them.

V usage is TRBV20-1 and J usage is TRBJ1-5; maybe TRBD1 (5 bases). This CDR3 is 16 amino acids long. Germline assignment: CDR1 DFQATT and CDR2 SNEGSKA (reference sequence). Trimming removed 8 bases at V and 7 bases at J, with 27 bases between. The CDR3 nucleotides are TGCAGTTCGGGGCCCCCCATGGGGGAGGGTAGGCAGCCCCAGCATTTT. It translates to CSSGPPMGEGRQPQHF.

In DNA form, the CDR3 reads TGCGCCGCTCAGCGGGAGTTAGGGGAGACCCAGTACTTC. Translated: CAAQRELGETQYF. The chain carries TRBV5-1 and TRBJ2-5, with 8 nucleotides matching TRBD2. CDR3 length: 13 residues. Trimming removed 10 bases from V and 5 bases from J; junction bases left unmatched: 10. Germline values: CDR1 SGHRS, CDR2 YFSETQ.